The 18 T cell receptor beta chains presented below share a single source sample, sequenced in a study of response to subunit inactivated influenza vaccine. TCRdb itself ran the RT-PCR reads through MiXCR, one entry per CDR3 protein. Of 450,000 to 700,000 distinct CDR3 sequences in the sample, 14% are singletons; the top ten hold 11%. The sequencing here drew on PBMCs from blood, taken approximately 12 days after vaccination. The receptors stem from a man between 50 and 59 years old who received an inactivated influenza vaccine.

A few counts support this clonotype. The V gene is TRBV12-3 or TRBV12-4, the J gene TRBJ1-5; D is ambiguous. This CDR3 is built from 13 residues. Trimming stripped 2 bases from V and 4 bases from J, with 6 bases between. CDR3: CASSLTDNQPQHF. DNA of the CDR3: TGTGCCAGCAGTTTAACCGATAATCAGCCCCAGCATTTT.

This chain links TRBV7-9 with TRBJ2-5, with a weak D call TRBD1 (6 bases). Trimming pared 1 base from V and 7 bases from J, leaving 19 bases between. The CDR3 loop spans 16 amino acids. The V gene's germline CDR1 is SEHNR and CDR2 FQNEAQ (reference sequence). As DNA, the CDR3 is TGTGCCAGCAGCTTAGGATCCGGAACGCAGGGGTCGACCCAGTACTTC. It specifies CASSLGSGTQGSTQYF.

To note about this clonotype: Relative to the germline gene, one junction end is altered; a read error may explain this. The chain has TRBV20-1 and TRBJ1-1; D may be TRBD1 (6 bases). The CDR3 loop spans 14 amino acids. Germline V gene sequence: CDR1 DFQATT, CDR2 SNEGSKA (reference sequence). CDR3 protein: CRANIQGIGTEAFF. The CDR3, as DNA: TGCAGAGCTAACATCCAGGGGATTGGCACTGAAGCTTTCTTT.

The chain's CDR3 is CSVITSGIPPEQFF. For the CDR3, the DNA is TGCAGTGTAATCACTAGCGGGATACCCCCTGAGCAGTTCTTC. This chain connects TRBV20-1 to TRBJ2-1; 10 bases align to TRBD2. Per the germline V gene, CDR1 is DFQATT and CDR2 is SNEGSKA (reference sequence). The CDR3 is 14 residues long. V gave up 7 bases and J gave up 9 bases; unmatched junction bases: 12.

V gene TRBV12-3 or TRBV12-4 combines with J gene TRBJ1-4; TRBD1 matches 8 bases. V dropped 7 bases and J dropped 4; count of bases not matched to a gene: 5. CDR3 length equals 14 residues. Written as DNA, the CDR3 is TGTGCCAGCACCACCACAGGGGGTAATGAAAAACTGTTTTTT. Its protein is CASTTTGGNEKLFF.

In its sample, this clonotype was seen a few times. CDR3 nucleotide sequence: TGTGCCACCAGCAGCCGCGACAGGGGGTACAATCAGCCCCAGCATTTT. Translation gives CATSSRDRGYNQPQHF. This sequence joins TRBV15 and TRBJ1-5, with 9 nucleotides matching TRBD1. The CDR3 runs 16 residues. CDR1 and CDR2 from the germline V gene are LNHNV and YYDKDF (reference sequence). V lost 3 bases, J lost 3 bases, and 6 bases stayed unmatched.

The chain carries TRBV5-4 and TRBJ2-2, with D maybe TRBD2 (7 bases). The CDR3 is 16 amino acids. Per germline, CDR1 SGHNT and CDR2 YYREEE (reference sequence). V was shortened by 6 bases and J by 0 bases, with 15 bases between the two germline ends. In nucleotides, the CDR3 is TGTGCCAGCACGGAGGGGGGGGGCGCGAACACCGGGGAGCTGTTTTTT. Translation gives CASTEGGGANTGELFF.

The chain uses TRBV13 and TRBJ2-1, with TRBD1 matching over 7 bases. This CDR3 has 14 residues. V trimming: 5 bases; J trimming: 8 bases; junction bases outside the gene matches: 9. Looked up from germline, CDR1 is PRHDT and CDR2 is FYEKMQ (reference sequence). The CDR3 protein is CASSVWTGLDEQFF. As DNA, the CDR3 is TGTGCCAGCAGCGTGTGGACAGGCCTCGATGAGCAGTTCTTC.

This clonotype was seen a few times. The V and J genes are TRBV4-3 and TRBJ2-3; 16 bases are shared with TRBD2. The trim removed 0 bases at V and 5 bases at J, leaving 11 bases unmatched. The CDR3 spans 20 residues. Germline assignment: CDR1 LGHNA and CDR2 YSLEER. CDR3 protein: CASSQDLTGLAGGRKDTQYF. DNA for the CDR3: TGCGCCAGCAGCCAAGATCTTACGGGACTAGCGGGGGGGAGAAAAGATACGCAGTATTTT.

The chain joins TRBV4-3 to TRBJ2-5; a possible D gene is TRBD1 (6 bases). The CDR3 spans 16 residues. Germline CDR1 LGHNA, CDR2 YSLEER. V was cut by 1 base and J by 5 bases, with 17 bases left in between. The CDR3 here is CASSQGPVGQSETQYF. The CDR3 region has the DNA TGCGCCAGCAGCCAAGGGCCCGTCGGACAGAGCGAGACCCAGTACTTC.

V is TRBV15 and J is TRBJ2-3; D gene ambiguous. The germline gives CDR1 LNHNV, CDR2 YYDKDF (reference sequence). The CDR3 totals 16 residues. V was shortened by 0 bases and J by 6 bases, with 16 bases between the two germline ends. The CDR3 DNA follows: TGTGCCACCAGCAGAGATCCGGGCCCCGTAGGGGATACGCAGTATTTT. The encoded protein is CATSRDPGPVGDTQYF.

In its sample, this clonotype was seen a few times. The CDR3: CASSHASGNTIYF. DNA for the CDR3: TGTGCCAGCAGCCACGCATCTGGAAACACCATATATTTT. This chain uses TRBV5-6 with TRBJ1-3; D remains ambiguous. CDR1 and CDR2 (germline): SGHDT, YYEEEE. V shed 4 bases and J shed 1 base, with 6 bases lying between them. The CDR3 spans 13 residues.

The V gene is TRBV11-2, the J gene TRBJ2-7; 9 bases match TRBD1. This CDR3 has 18 residues. The J segment lost 0 bases and the V segment lost 5 bases, leaving 14 bases of the junction unmatched. Germline V gene lookup returns CDR1 SGHAT and CDR2 FQNNGV. CDR3 region: CASSKERTGVLISYEQYF. The CDR3 nucleotides are TGTGCCAGCAGCAAAGAGCGGACAGGGGTCCTAATCTCCTACGAGCAGTACTTC.

The CDR3 loop is CASSSRTGKLFF. The CDR3 coding sequence is TGTGCCAGCAGCTCGCGGACGGGAAAACTGTTTTTT. J is TRBJ1-4 and V is TRBV7-9; D is ambiguous. Trimming left V 4 bases short and J 10 bases short, with 10 bases between. The CDR3 consists of 12 residues. Germline CDR1 and CDR2: SEHNR and FQNEAQ (reference sequence).

The rearrangement uses TRBV10-3 and TRBJ2-6; no reliable D call. Trimming removed 2 bases at V and 2 bases at J, with 4 bases between. This CDR3 contains 14 residues. CDR1 is ENHRY, CDR2 SYGVKD, per germline. The chain's CDR3 is CAISERPGANVLTF. The CDR3 region has the DNA TGTGCCATCAGTGAGCGGCCTGGGGCCAACGTCCTGACTTTC.

The rearrangement uses TRBV30 and TRBJ1-4; 8 bases align to TRBD1. Germline loops: CDR1 GTSNPN, CDR2 SVGIG (reference sequence). This CDR3 region has 13 residues. The ends lost 1 base at V and 8 bases at J; junction bases unmatched: 3. Written as DNA, the CDR3 is TGTGCCTGGAGTGCGACAGGGGTAGAAAAACTGTTTTTT. It encodes CAWSATGVEKLFF.

Only a few counts were recorded for this clonotype. The chain links TRBV5-8 to TRBJ2-1; TRBD1 is a possible D gene (6 bases). V dropped 7 bases and J dropped 10 bases, with 15 bases sitting between them. Germline lookup yields CDR1 SGHTS and CDR2 YDEGEE. The CDR3 has 12 amino acids. This CDR3 reads CASPTPTGEQFF. CDR3 in DNA: TGTGCCAGCCCAACCCCTACAGGGGAGCAGTTCTTC. Together with reference TRBV5-8 and TRBJ2-1, the CDR3 gives the full variable domain: EAGVTQSPTHLIKTRGQQATLRCSPISGHTSVYWYQQALGLGLQFLLWYDEGEERNRGNFPPRFSGRQFPNYSSELNVNALELEDSALYLCASPTPTGEQFFGPGTRLTVL.

The V call is TRBV7-9, the J call TRBJ2-5; D is perhaps TRBD1 or TRBD2 (6 bases each). Per the germline V gene, CDR1 is SEHNR and CDR2 is FQNEAQ (reference sequence). V dropped 2 bases and J dropped 5 bases, with 15 bases sitting between them. This CDR3 has 15 residues. The CDR3, as DNA: TGTGCCAGCAGCTTAAATTCCGGGGGCGCGGAGACCCAGTACTTC. This gives the protein CASSLNSGGAETQYF.